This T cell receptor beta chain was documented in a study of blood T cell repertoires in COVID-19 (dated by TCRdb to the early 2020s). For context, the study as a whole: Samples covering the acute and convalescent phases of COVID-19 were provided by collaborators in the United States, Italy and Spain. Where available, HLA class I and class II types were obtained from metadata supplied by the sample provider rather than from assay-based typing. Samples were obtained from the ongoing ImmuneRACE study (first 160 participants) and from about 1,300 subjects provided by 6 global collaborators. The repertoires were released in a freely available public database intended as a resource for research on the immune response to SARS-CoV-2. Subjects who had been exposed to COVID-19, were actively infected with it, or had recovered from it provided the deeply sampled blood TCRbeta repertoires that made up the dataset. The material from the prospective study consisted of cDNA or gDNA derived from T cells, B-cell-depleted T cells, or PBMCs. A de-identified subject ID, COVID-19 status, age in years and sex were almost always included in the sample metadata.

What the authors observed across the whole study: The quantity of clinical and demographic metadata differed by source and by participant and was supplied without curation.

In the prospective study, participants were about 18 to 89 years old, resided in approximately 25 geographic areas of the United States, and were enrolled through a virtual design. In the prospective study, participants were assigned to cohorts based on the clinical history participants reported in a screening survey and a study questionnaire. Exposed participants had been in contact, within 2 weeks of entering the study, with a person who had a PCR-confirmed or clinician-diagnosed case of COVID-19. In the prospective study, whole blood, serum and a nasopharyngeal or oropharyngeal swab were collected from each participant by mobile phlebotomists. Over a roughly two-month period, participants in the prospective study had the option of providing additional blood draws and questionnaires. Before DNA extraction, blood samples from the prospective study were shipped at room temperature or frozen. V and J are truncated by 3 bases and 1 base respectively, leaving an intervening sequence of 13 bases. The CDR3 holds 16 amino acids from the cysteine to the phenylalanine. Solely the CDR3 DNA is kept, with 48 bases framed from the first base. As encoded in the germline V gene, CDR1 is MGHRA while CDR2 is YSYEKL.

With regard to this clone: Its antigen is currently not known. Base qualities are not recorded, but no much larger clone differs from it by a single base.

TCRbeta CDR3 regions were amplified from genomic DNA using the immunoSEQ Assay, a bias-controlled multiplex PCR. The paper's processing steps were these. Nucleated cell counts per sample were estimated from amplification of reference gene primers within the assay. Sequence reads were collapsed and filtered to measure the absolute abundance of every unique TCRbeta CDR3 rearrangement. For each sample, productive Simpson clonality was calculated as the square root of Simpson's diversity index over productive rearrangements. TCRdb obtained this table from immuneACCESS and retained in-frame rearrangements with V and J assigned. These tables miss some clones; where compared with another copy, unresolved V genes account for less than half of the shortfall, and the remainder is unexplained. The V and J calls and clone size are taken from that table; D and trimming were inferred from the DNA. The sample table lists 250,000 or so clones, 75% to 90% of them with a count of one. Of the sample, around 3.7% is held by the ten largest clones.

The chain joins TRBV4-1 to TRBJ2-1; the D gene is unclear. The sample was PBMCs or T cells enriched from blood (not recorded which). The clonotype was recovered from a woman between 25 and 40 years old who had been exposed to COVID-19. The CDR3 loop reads CASSQEARRSYNEQFF. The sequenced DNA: TGCGCCAGCAGCCAGGAAGCTAGACGGTCCTACAATGAGCAGTTCTTC.